This T cell receptor (beta chain) was retrieved from a study of OX40 agonist ivuxolimab in advanced cancers. Turning to the study itself: Dose-escalation patients were diagnosed with hepatocellular carcinoma, melanoma, renal cell cancer or head and neck cancer. Patients with prior anti-PD-1, anti-PD-L1 or anti-CTLA-4 therapy were eligible; approximately 37% had some.

Profiling relied on immunoSEQ multiplex PCR, and the TCRdb table lists in-frame clones only, not all of them. The repertoire holds about 27,000 clones, with over 75% as singletons. This CDR3 has 14 amino acids. Germline loops: CDR1 SEHNR, CDR2 FQNEAQ (reference sequence). V lost 5 bases and J 7 bases, leaving 17 bases between the germline ends. Baseline was the first blood sampling point, followed by cycle 4 day 1 and cycle 7 day 1. The input for sequencing was CD4+ or CD8+ T cells sorted from blood, taken in a trial of the OX40 agonist ivuxolimab. The source of this sequence is an adult with an advanced solid tumor such as melanoma, head and neck, liver or kidney cancer. V usage is TRBV7-9 and J usage is TRBJ2-5, with D tentatively TRBD2 (6 bases). CDR3 residues: CASSPEDGGLTQYF. The CDR3 bases are TGTGCCAGCAGCCCCGAGGACGGGGGATTGACCCAGTACTTC.